What follows are 25 T cell receptor beta chains derived from one specimen sequenced in a study of cytotoxic CD8 clonotypes in ibrutinib-treated CLL. Measured with immunoSEQ multiplex PCR; TCRdb has only the in-frame clones, and not every one. The table lists about 160,000 clones, more than 65% of them singletons, with roughly 2% in the top ten. The sample consisted of PBMCs, taken after 12 months of ibrutinib treatment. The source is a human donor with chronic lymphocytic leukemia.

This clone was detected once. This chain connects TRBV7-3 to TRBJ1-2; 8 bases are a match to TRBD1. This CDR3 is 13 amino acids long. J gave up 6 bases and V 5 bases, and 5 bases lay outside the gene matches. Germline V gives CDR1 SGHTA, CDR2 FQGTGA. The chain's CDR3 is CASSQTGVDGYTF. The CDR3 DNA is TGTGCCAGCAGCCAGACAGGGGTGGATGGCTACACCTTC.

The chain recombines TRBV19 with TRBJ1-2, with D tentatively TRBD1 (6 bases). V lost 7 bases to trimming and J lost 0 bases, with 9 bases between them. CDR1 and CDR2 (germline): LNHDA, SQIVND (reference sequence). The CDR3 consists of 13 residues. As DNA, the CDR3 is TGTGCCAGTACCAGGGGTTCTAACTATGGCTACACCTTC. Translating it yields CASTRGSNYGYTF.

The count of this clone is one. The V call is TRBV5-6, the J call TRBJ2-3; TRBD2 agrees at 8 bases. V was pared by 4 bases and J by 7 bases, with 17 bases of the junction left unmatched. The CDR3 is made up of 17 amino acids. CDR1 is SGHDT, CDR2 YYEEEE, per germline. CDR3 bases: TGTGCCAGCAGCCGAGTTCCCGGGACTAGGGGGGCAAATACGCAGTATTTT. The encoded protein is CASSRVPGTRGANTQYF.

V and J are TRBV28 and TRBJ1-3, with unresolved D. This CDR3 comprises 10 residues. With 8 bases removed from V and 7 bases from J, the gap between germline ends came to 6 bases. CDR1 is MDHEN, CDR2 SYDVKM, per germline. The CDR3 bases are TGTGCCAGCTCGTCGAACACCATATATTTT. Its protein product is CASSSNTIYF. The whole variable domain, filled in from reference TRBV28 and TRBJ1-3, reads DVKVTQSSRYLVKRTGEKVFLECVQDMDHENMFWYRQDPGLGLRLIYFSYDVKMKEKGDIPEGYSVSREKKERFSLILESASTNQTSMYLCASSSNTIYFGEGSWLTVV.

V gene TRBV7-9 combines with J gene TRBJ2-3; D unresolved. The CDR3 covers 15 residues. With 5 bases removed from V and 0 bases from J, the gap between germline ends came to 12 bases. Germline-derived CDR1 and CDR2 are SEHNR and FQNEAQ (reference sequence). The CDR3 DNA sequence: TGTGCCAGCAGCAACTCAATAATCAGCACAGATACGCAGTATTTT. Its protein product is CASSNSIISTDTQYF.

The gene calls are TRBV5-1 and TRBJ2-7; D perhaps matches TRBD1 (5 bases). The CDR3 runs to 12 residues. Germline V lookup: CDR1 SGHRS, CDR2 YFSETQ. Trimming shortened V by 0 bases and J by 5 bases, and 6 bases separated the two germline ends. The CDR3 nucleotides are TGCGCCAGCAGCTTGGCAGGGAACGAGCAGTACTTC. Its protein product is CASSLAGNEQYF.

This clone was recorded only once. The chain combines TRBV6-1 with TRBJ2-3; 9 bases line up with TRBD1. The CDR3 covers 15 residues. Germline loops: CDR1 MNHNS, CDR2 SASEGT. V was pared by 8 bases and J by 3 bases, with 9 bases of the junction left unmatched. For the CDR3, the DNA is TGTGCCAGCGATACAGGACAGGGGTTAACAGATACGCAGTATTTT. Encoded protein: CASDTGQGLTDTQYF.

The V gene is TRBV7-7, the J gene TRBJ1-3; D not certain. In germline, CDR1 is SSHAT, CDR2 FNYEAQ (reference sequence). The CDR3 extends over 14 amino acids. V gave up 4 bases and J gave up 10 bases, with 17 bases separating them. Here the CDR3 reads CASSSTEEVGTIYF. CDR3 bases: TGTGCCAGCAGCTCCACGGAGGAGGTCGGGACCATATATTTT.

The chain recombines TRBV21-1 with TRBJ2-1; the table's D call of TRBD2 was not tested on the DNA. TRBV21-1 is designated a pseudogene. CDR3 length: 18 amino acids. The CDR3 sequence: CASSPGATSASSYNEQFF. CDR3 bases: TGTGCCAGCAGCCCCGGCGCGACTAGCGCCAGCTCCTACAATGAGCAGTTCTTC.

The V call is TRBV9, the J call TRBJ2-2; tentatively, D is TRBD2 (5 bases). CDR3 size: 16 residues. Germline V gene data show CDR1 as SGDLS and CDR2 as YYNGEE. The V end lost 5 bases, the J end lost 1 base, and 15 bases lay between the germline ends. In DNA, the CDR3 is TGTGCCAGCAGTACGTTTGACGGGATGAACACCGGGGAGCTGTTTTTT. It codes for CASSTFDGMNTGELFF.

The chain links TRBV19 to TRBJ2-2; D gene ambiguous. The V end was cut by 1 base, the J end by 6 bases, with 6 bases between. CDR3 length: 13 residues. The germline V gene encodes CDR1 LNHDA and CDR2 SQIVND (reference sequence). Here the CDR3 DNA reads TGTGCCAGTAGTATAGGTCGGGCCGGGGAGCTGTTTTTT. It codes for CASSIGRAGELFF.

The chain recombines TRBV4-3 with TRBJ2-7; D might be TRBD1 (6 bases). The CDR3 covers 21 residues. Germline CDR1 is LGHNA and CDR2 is YSLEER. Trimming removed 0 bases from V and 3 bases from J, with 30 bases in between. The CDR3 bases are TGCGCCAGCAGCCAAGATCGGAAAAGGGTGAGTTCGGACAGCACTTTCTACGAGCAGTACTTC. Translated, it gives CASSQDRKRVSSDSTFYEQYF.

The chain carries TRBV19 and TRBJ1-4; 7 positions agree with TRBD1. The CDR3 covers 15 residues. V lost 7 bases to trimming and J lost 7 bases; unmatched junction nucleotides: 12. Germline CDR1 reads LNHDA; CDR2 reads SQIVND (reference sequence). Here the CDR3 DNA reads TGTGCCAGTAAACAGGGGAGGCGGTCCGCTGAAAAACTGTTTTTT. It encodes CASKQGRRSAEKLFF.

The rearrangement uses TRBV19 and TRBJ1-3, with D possibly matching TRBD1 (5 bases). The CDR3 sequence is 13 residues long. Germline-derived CDR1 and CDR2 are LNHDA and SQIVND (reference sequence). Trimming shortened V by 6 bases and J by 1 base, and 7 bases separated the two germline ends. The DNA for the CDR3 is TGTGCCAGTAGGCGGGGGTCTGGAAACACCATATATTTT. Encoded protein: CASRRGSGNTIYF. The entire variable domain, with the rest obtained from reference TRBV19 and TRBJ1-3, is as follows: DGGITQSPKYLFRKEGQNVTLSCEQNLNHDAMYWYRQDPGQGLRLIYYSQIVNDFQKGDIAEGYSVSREKKESFPLTVTSAQKNPTAFYLCASRRGSGNTIYFGEGSWLTVV.

This clone came up many times. The V gene is TRBV27, the J gene TRBJ2-7, with TRBD2 matching over 9 bases. This CDR3 region has 15 residues. The V segment lost 3 bases and the J segment 2 bases; nucleotides outside the gene matches: 5. Germline values: CDR1 MNHEY, CDR2 SMNVEV (reference sequence). DNA for the CDR3: TGTGCCAGCAGTTTGAAAAGCGGGAGGACCTACGAGCAGTACTTC. This encodes CASSLKSGRTYEQYF.

The V call is TRBV19, the J call TRBJ1-2; no firm D call. The germline V gene encodes CDR1 LNHDA and CDR2 SQIVND (reference sequence). V dropped 6 bases and J dropped 0 bases, with 11 bases sitting between them. This CDR3 region has 14 residues. CDR3 in amino acids: CASRHPGTNYGYTF. CDR3 bases: TGTGCCAGTAGACATCCGGGAACTAACTATGGCTACACCTTC.

This clone was observed a single time. The chain is built from TRBV9 and TRBJ2-5, with D unresolved. The germline V gene has CDR1 SGDLS and CDR2 YYNGEE. The V end was cut by 0 bases, the J end by 1 base, with 10 bases between. The CDR3 runs 15 residues. CDR3 region: CASSVEGAPQETQYF. The CDR3 region has the DNA TGTGCCAGCAGCGTAGAGGGTGCCCCCCAAGAGACCCAGTACTTC.

The J gene is TRBJ1-6, the V gene TRBV6-6, with TRBD1 identical over 7 bases. This CDR3 has 16 residues. The junction had 5 bases not matched to a gene; V was cut back by 2 bases and J by 4 bases. Germline CDR1 reads MNHNY; CDR2 reads SVGAGI (reference sequence). CDR3 sequence: CASSYGRGFYNSPLHF. The CDR3 coding sequence is TGTGCCAGCAGTTACGGCAGGGGGTTTTATAATTCACCCCTCCACTTT.

The chain has TRBV19 and TRBJ1-6; D possibly corresponds to TRBD1 (5 bases). V lost 6 bases and J 9 bases, leaving 12 bases between the germline ends. Looked up from germline, CDR1 is LNHDA and CDR2 is SQIVND (reference sequence). The CDR3 length is 13 residues. CDR3 sequence reads: CASRDAGFSPLHF. CDR3 bases: TGTGCCAGTAGAGATGCAGGGTTTTCACCCCTCCACTTT. The whole variable domain, remainder taken from reference TRBV19 and TRBJ1-6, is DGGITQSPKYLFRKEGQNVTLSCEQNLNHDAMYWYRQDPGQGLRLIYYSQIVNDFQKGDIAEGYSVSREKKESFPLTVTSAQKNPTAFYLCASRDAGFSPLHFGNGTRLTVT.

The J gene is TRBJ2-7, the V gene TRBV27; 10 nucleotides line up with TRBD2. CDR3 length: 16 residues. The germline CDR1 and CDR2 sequences are MNHEY and SMNVEV (reference sequence). J lost 0 bases, V lost 4 bases, and 6 bases had no gene match. The CDR3, as DNA: TGTGCCAGCAGTTCCCTCCGACTAGCGGGCTCCTACGAGCAGTACTTC. Protein sequence: CASSSLRLAGSYEQYF.

This chain links TRBV19 with TRBJ2-3; maybe TRBD1 (5 bases). The germline CDR1 and CDR2 sequences are LNHDA and SQIVND (reference sequence). V was clipped by 4 bases and J by 4 bases, with 12 bases between them. This CDR3 comprises 14 residues. The CDR3 coding sequence is TGTGCCAGTAGTAGAGACAGTATAGCAGATACGCAGTATTTT. Amino acid sequence: CASSRDSIADTQYF.

This sequence joins TRBV11-2 and TRBJ2-3; no firm D call. The CDR3 is 11 residues long. V gave up 5 bases and J gave up 7 bases, with 7 bases separating them. Germline CDR1 and CDR2: SGHAT and FQNNGV. The CDR3 spells CASSTAYTQYF. CDR3 DNA sequence: TGTGCCAGCAGCACGGCCTATACGCAGTATTTT.

This clone occurred a few times. The chain employs TRBV28 and TRBJ1-2; 7 nucleotides line up with TRBD1. Germline V gene lookup returns CDR1 MDHEN and CDR2 SYDVKM. The CDR3 is 12 residues long. V shed 6 bases and J 8 bases; nucleotides not matched to a gene: 6. The CDR3 DNA reads TGTGCCAGCAGGGGACAGATGCGGGGCTACACCTTC. Translation: CASRGQMRGYTF.

The gene calls are TRBV27 and TRBJ2-3; the match to TRBD1 covers 7 bases. With V trimmed by 6 bases and J by 4 bases, 10 bases remained unmatched. The germline V gene encodes CDR1 MNHEY and CDR2 SMNVEV (reference sequence). The CDR3 loop spans 15 amino acids. CDR3: CASSQRQGVPDTQYF. The CDR3 region has the DNA TGTGCCAGCAGCCAGAGACAGGGTGTGCCAGATACGCAGTATTTT.

This rearrangement joins TRBV28 to TRBJ2-4, with D possibly matching TRBD2 (5 bases). This CDR3 contains 13 residues. Trimming removed 3 bases at V and 8 bases at J, with 11 bases between. Germline V gene data show CDR1 as MDHEN and CDR2 as SYDVKM. CDR3 DNA sequence: TGTGCCAGCAGTTTTAGCGCTAGTGACATTCAGTACTTC. Translated: CASSFSASDIQYF.